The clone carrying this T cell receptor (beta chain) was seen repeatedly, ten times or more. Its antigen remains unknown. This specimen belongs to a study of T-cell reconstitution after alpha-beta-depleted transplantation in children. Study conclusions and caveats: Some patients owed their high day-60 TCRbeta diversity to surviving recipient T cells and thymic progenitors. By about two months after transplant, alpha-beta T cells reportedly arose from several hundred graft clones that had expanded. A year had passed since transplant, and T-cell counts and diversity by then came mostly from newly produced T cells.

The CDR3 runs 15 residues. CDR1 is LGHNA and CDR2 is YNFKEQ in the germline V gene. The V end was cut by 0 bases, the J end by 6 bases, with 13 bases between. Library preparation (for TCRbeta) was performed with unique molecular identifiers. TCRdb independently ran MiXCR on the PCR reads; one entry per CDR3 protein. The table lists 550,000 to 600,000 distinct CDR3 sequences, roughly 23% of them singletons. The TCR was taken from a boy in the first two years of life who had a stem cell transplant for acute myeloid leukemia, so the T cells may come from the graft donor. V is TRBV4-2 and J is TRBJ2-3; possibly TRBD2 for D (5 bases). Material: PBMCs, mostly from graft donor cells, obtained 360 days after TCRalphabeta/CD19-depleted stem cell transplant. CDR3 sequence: CASSQDRRARDTQYF. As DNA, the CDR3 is TGTGCCAGCAGCCAAGATAGGCGGGCACGGGATACGCAGTATTTT.